This T cell receptor beta chain was sequenced for a study of T-cell memory formation after mild COVID-19. As for the study in general: For the most part, TCR clusters were specific to one donor.

General study results and limits: Day 37-peaking second-wave clones had unconfirmed SARS-CoV-2 specificity. The study found contracting CD4+ clones mainly in CM and EM and contracting CD8+ clones in EMRA. There was a balanced CD4/CD8 profile in clones contracting day 15 to 85, and later expanders leaned CD4+.

Each CDR3 protein is one row after TCRdb ran MiXCR on the 5' RACE reads. The sample lists about 150,000 distinct CDR3 sequences, roughly a quarter seen once, with approximately 25% in the top ten. Unmatched junction bases numbered 5, after V lost 4 bases and J lost 6 bases. The CDR3 length is 15 residues. Germline V gene data show CDR1 as SQVTM and CDR2 as ANQGSEA. Concerning this clonotype itself: The antigen remains undetermined.

This chain connects TRBV29-1 to TRBJ2-1; 14 nucleotides align to TRBD2. This clonotype was sampled from an adult woman who had mild COVID-19 (a few samples of this study predate the infection). Cell type and time point are not known. Sequenced: PBMCs or a T cell subset sorted from them (not recorded which). As DNA, the CDR3 is TGCAGCGTTGGGGTGGGACTAGCGGGAGTCAATGAGCAGTTCTTC. It is translated as CSVGVGLAGVNEQFF.